This T cell receptor (beta chain) was sequenced during a study of post-analysis software for immune sequencing data. Points from the study as a whole: Five or six TRBV segments appeared more often in patients than in controls, and TRBV5-6, TRBV5-1 and TRBV20-1 were among these.

Remarks on this clonotype: What it binds is not known.

Between the trimmed V and J ends, which lost 5 bases and 5 bases, there was a span of 9 bases. The germline gives CDR1 MDHEN, CDR2 SYDVKM. The CDR3 covers 12 residues. Unique molecular identifiers featured in each of the TCR beta cDNA libraries. T cells, about 0.95 to 11 million of them, yielded 500,000 to 600,000 cDNA molecules. Each CDR3 protein is one row after TCRdb ran MiXCR on the PCR reads. The table lists 350,000 to 500,000 distinct CDR3 sequences, less than 40% of them singletons. Specimen: blood. This clonotype originated in a girl aged 2-10 years with multiple sclerosis. The gene calls are TRBV28 and TRBJ2-5; D is unclear. The CDR3 coding sequence is TGTGCCAGCAGTACCCCCGCGGAGACCCAGTACTTC. It translates to CASSTPAETQYF.